These 10 T cell receptor beta chains share one sample of origin, sequenced in a study of spatial heterogeneity in lung cancer. The time point denotes: sample taken at primary tumor resection. Each CDR3 protein gets one entry after TCRdb re-called the 5' RACE reads with MiXCR. The data hold about 27,000 distinct CDR3 sequences, with 6% to 7.5% observed a single time. The source material was PBMCs, sampled at surgery. These receptors all stem from a male donor with early-stage non-small cell lung cancer.

This clonotype is medium-sized (0.01 to 0.1%) in the sample. The genes are TRBV7-3 and TRBJ2-4; the D gene is possibly TRBD1 (5 bases). The ends were cut back, 2 bases at V and 9 bases at J, with 11 bases in the middle. Looked up from germline, CDR1 is SGHTA and CDR2 is FQGTGA. This CDR3 contains 13 residues. The CDR3, as DNA: TGTGCCAGCAGCTTATCCTCACAGGCCATTCAGTACTTC. Translated, it gives CASSLSSQAIQYF.

This clonotype was detected ten times or more. The V call is TRBV20-1, the J call TRBJ2-3, with 10 nucleotides matching TRBD2. J gave up 5 bases and V 6 bases, and 11 bases lay outside the gene matches. The CDR3 runs 15 residues. CDR1 DFQATT and CDR2 SNEGSKA come from the germline V gene (reference sequence). The CDR3 nucleotides are TGCAGTGCCCTAACAGCGGGGGGGCGTAAAGATACGCAGTATTTT. Translation gives CSALTAGGRKDTQYF.

This clonotype was detected many times. The chain has TRBV4-1 and TRBJ1-1; D gene unclear. The CDR3 is 15 amino acids. CDR1 MGHRA and CDR2 YSYEKL come from the germline V gene. Trimming shortened V by 0 bases and J by 0 bases, and 8 bases separated the two germline ends. For the CDR3, the DNA is TGCGCCAGCAGCCAAGATCCGGGGTTGAACACTGAAGCTTTCTTT. Translated, it gives CASSQDPGLNTEAFF.

For this clonotype: Given a much more abundant clone one base away, this may be a read error. The chain links TRBV4-2 to TRBJ2-5; 9 nucleotides agree with TRBD1. The CDR3 consists of 15 residues. Germline V gene data show CDR1 as LGHNA and CDR2 as YNFKEQ. V was pared by 0 bases and J by 7 bases, with 6 bases of the junction left unmatched. The CDR3 sequence: CASSQDTGGHGTQYF. The CDR3 nucleotides are TGTGCCAGCAGCCAAGATACAGGGGGCCATGGGACCCAGTACTTC.

Ten or more counts support this clonotype. The chain couples TRBV6-5 to TRBJ2-3, with D possibly TRBD2 on 7 matching bases. The CDR3 totals 13 residues. Germline CDR1 MNHEY, CDR2 SVGAGI. The ends were cut back, 8 bases at V and 5 bases at J, with 14 bases in the middle. This chain's CDR3 is CASGGGPGDTQYF. CDR3 in DNA: TGTGCCAGCGGGGGGGGGCCGGGAGATACGCAGTATTTT.

This clonotype was observed many times. This chain joins TRBV12-3 or TRBV12-4 and TRBJ1-2; 12 nucleotides line up with TRBD1. V dropped 6 bases and J dropped 7; count of bases not matched to a gene: 9. CDR3 length: 15 amino acids. CDR3 in DNA: TGTGCCAGCAGCCCCCTCGGGACAGGGGGCATTGGCTACACCTTC. Translating it yields CASSPLGTGGIGYTF.

This clonotype was detected many times. This chain links TRBV20-1 with TRBJ1-5, with D perhaps matching TRBD1 (5 bases). Trimming cost V 2 bases and J 6 bases, with 23 bases left between them. Germline V gene sequence: CDR1 DFQATT, CDR2 SNEGSKA (reference sequence). CDR3 length: 17 residues. This chain's CDR3 is CSARSPTEGKGGQPQHF. The CDR3 DNA reads as TGCAGTGCTAGATCCCCCACGGAGGGGAAGGGAGGTCAGCCCCAGCATTTT.

This clonotype appeared many times. The chain couples TRBV3-1 to TRBJ1-2, with 7 positions matching TRBD1. V was pared by 4 bases and J by 5 bases, with 7 bases of the junction left unmatched. The CDR3 loop spans 14 amino acids. Germline V gives CDR1 LGHDT, CDR2 YNNKEL (reference sequence). The CDR3 DNA is TGTGCCAGCAGCCGGTCTGGACAGGCATATGGCTACACCTTC. This gives the protein CASSRSGQAYGYTF. Together with reference TRBV3-1 and TRBJ1-2, the CDR3 gives the full variable domain: DTAVSQTPKYLVTQMGNDKSIKCEQNLGHDTMYWYKQDSKKFLKIMFSYNNKELIINETVPNRFSPKSPDKAHLNLHINSLELGDSAVYFCASSRSGQAYGYTFGSGTRLTVV.

Details on this clonotype: It may be a read error: a sequence one base away is much more abundant. The chain couples TRBV7-3 to TRBJ2-3; D unclear. CDR3 length equals 14 residues. Per germline, CDR1 SGHTA and CDR2 FQGTGA. This CDR3 reads CATSVDTSTDTQYF. CDR3 nucleotide sequence: TGTGCCACCAGCGTAGACACTAGCACAGATACGCAGTATTTT.

The sample holds many counts of this clonotype. The V gene is TRBV5-5, the J gene TRBJ2-5; D is undetermined. V dropped 0 bases and J dropped 2 bases, with 5 bases sitting between them. From germline, CDR1 is SGHKS and CDR2 YYEKEE (reference sequence). There are 13 residues in the CDR3. The CDR3 here is CASSLAAQETQYF. CDR3 coding DNA: TGTGCCAGCAGCTTGGCGGCTCAAGAGACCCAGTACTTC.